Listed below are T cell receptor beta chains from one sample, sequenced in a study of neurological immune-mediated disorders. TCRdb re-called the 5' RACE reads through MiXCR, storing one row per CDR3 protein. The table records more than 13,000 distinct CDR3 sequences, more than 9% of them present only once. The sample was PBMCs. The receptors were sampled from a woman aged 40-49 years in good health. CDR3s include the opening cysteine and the closing phenylalanine or tryptophan. The D gene is left open where the match is weak. Rows may omit the clone size; those that give it use once, few, many or a size class.

j_call d_call v_call clone_size cdr3_nt cdr3_aa
TRBJ2-7 NA TRBV7-9 NA TGTGCCAGCAGCTTTTCGGGGCTTCCCGAGCAGTACTTC CASSFSGLPEQYF
TRBJ2-7 TRBD2 TRBV20-1 many TGCAGTGCTTCTGGACTAGCGTTAACCTACGAGCAGTACTTC CSASGLALTYEQYF
TRBJ2-7 TRBD1 TRBV20-1 many TGCAGTGCTACCCACAGGGGTCGCTACGAGCAGTACTTC CSATHRGRYEQYF
TRBJ1-5 NA TRBV2 many TGTGCCAGCATTATTAACAGGGATCAGCCCCAGCATTTT CASIINRDQPQHF
TRBJ2-7 TRBD2 TRBV7-2 many TGTGCCAGCAGCGCCCCTTCGGGACTAAGGAAGAACGAGCAGTACTTC CASSAPSGLRKNEQYF
TRBJ2-7 TRBD2 TRBV7-2 NA TGTGCCAGCAGCTTAATAGCGGGTTCCTACGAGCAGTACTTC CASSLIAGSYEQYF
TRBJ2-5 NA TRBV4-2 many TGTGCCAGCAGCCAAGATCGAGGTGGGCCCGAGACCCAGTACTTC CASSQDRGGPETQYF
TRBJ2-7 TRBD1 TRBV11-2 many TGTGCCAGCAGCTCATCCGGGACAGCCCAGTACGAGCAGTACTTC CASSSSGTAQYEQYF
TRBJ2-3 NA TRBV2 many TGTGCCAGCAGTGACGTATTCACAGATACGCAGTATTTT CASSDVFTDTQYF
TRBJ2-1 TRBD2 TRBV7-9 many TGTGCCAGCAGCTTAGGGACTAGTATCTACAATGAGCAGTTCTTC CASSLGTSIYNEQFF
TRBJ1-5 NA TRBV20-1 many TGCAGTGCTAGCACGGACGGGAATCAGCCCCAGCATTTT CSASTDGNQPQHF
TRBJ2-1 NA TRBV7-9 many TGTGCCGGCAACGGGGTCGACAATGAGCAGTTCTTC CAGNGVDNEQFF
TRBJ2-1 TRBD1 TRBV5-1 NA TGCGCCAGCAGCTTGGAGGACAGGGCCTACAATGAGCAGTTCTTC CASSLEDRAYNEQFF
TRBJ1-1 TRBD1 TRBV4-1 many TGCGCCAGCAGCCTCCGACAGGGGCACACTGAAGCTTTCTTT CASSLRQGHTEAFF
TRBJ2-2 NA TRBV7-8 many TGTGCCAGCAGCCTGGGCATTAACACCGGGGAGCTGTTTTTT CASSLGINTGELFF
TRBJ2-7 TRBD2 TRBV27 many TGTGCCAGCAGTTTAAAGGGAATCGGGACTAGCATACACTTC CASSLKGIGTSIHF
TRBJ2-1 TRBD1 TRBV5-1 many TGCGCCAGCAGCCATACAGGGGGTGGTGAGCAGTTCTTC CASSHTGGGEQFF
TRBJ1-1 NA TRBV29-1 many TGCAGCGTAGTCGGACAGCCCCGTATGAACACTGAAGCTTTCTTT CSVVGQPRMNTEAFF
TRBJ2-7 NA TRBV10-2 many TGCGCCAGCAGTATATTGGGGGGAAACGTCTACGAGCAGTACTTC CASSILGGNVYEQYF
TRBJ2-1 TRBD2 TRBV20-1 many TGCAGCGCATCTAGTGGGGGGGTCGATGAGCAGTTCTTC CSASSGGVDEQFF
TRBJ1-5 NA TRBV2 many TGTGCCAGCAAATCTGGTTGGGCAGACAATCAGCCCCAGCATTTT CASKSGWADNQPQHF
TRBJ2-5 NA TRBV6-2/TRBV6-3 many TGTGCCAGCAGTTACGGGTGGCCCCAGTACTTC CASSYGWPQYF
TRBJ1-1 NA TRBV7-9 many TGTGCCAGCAGCTCGGGGGGCACTGAAGCTTTCTTT CASSSGGTEAFF
TRBJ2-7 TRBD1 TRBV5-1 many TGCGCCAGCAGACGCGGGGGACAGGGGTTGAACGAGCAGTACTTC CASRRGGQGLNEQYF
TRBJ2-5 NA TRBV12-3/TRBV12-4 many TGTGCCAGCAGCCCTCTTGGAGGGACCCAGTACTTC CASSPLGGTQYF
TRBJ2-3 TRBD2 TRBV28 medium-sized TGTGCCAGCAGTTTATCTCTAGCGGGAAGGGGAACGGATACGCAGTATTTT CASSLSLAGRGTDTQYF
TRBJ2-5 NA TRBV6-9 NA TGTGCCAGCAGCCCGAGACGAGAGACCCAGTACTTC CASSPRRETQYF
TRBJ2-1 NA TRBV20-1 many TGCAGTGGATCTAGCTCAACCTACAATGAGCAGTTCTTC CSGSSSTYNEQFF
TRBJ2-5 TRBD2 TRBV5-1 NA TGCGCCAGTAACCCAAGAGGGAGGGCTGAAGAGACCCAGTACTTC CASNPRGRAEETQYF
TRBJ2-3 TRBD2 TRBV7-2 many TGTGCCAGCAGCTTAGCCGGGACTAGCGGGATGGGAGATACGCAGTATTTT CASSLAGTSGMGDTQYF
TRBJ1-1 NA TRBV10-3 many TGTGCCATCACCCCGGGGGCGAAGGGGACTGAAGCTTTCTTT CAITPGAKGTEAFF
TRBJ2-3 TRBD2 TRBV12-3/TRBV12-4 many TGTGCCAGCAGTAGACCGAGCGGGGGAGGTTATACGCAGTATTTT CASSRPSGGGYTQYF
TRBJ2-7 TRBD1 TRBV5-1 many TGCGCCAGCAGCTCGACCGGGACAGGGGGTCACGAGCAGTACTTC CASSSTGTGGHEQYF
TRBJ1-4 TRBD1 TRBV12-3/TRBV12-4 many TGTGCCAGCAGTTCGACAGGGGGCCTTGAAAAACTGTTTTTT CASSSTGGLEKLFF
TRBJ2-7 NA TRBV3-1 many TGTGCCAGCAGCCAAGCCCAGGGCAAGCAGTACTTC CASSQAQGKQYF
TRBJ2-7 TRBD1 TRBV4-1 many TGCGCCAGCAGCCAGGCTGCCGGGACAGCGCTCTACGAGCAGTACTTC CASSQAAGTALYEQYF
TRBJ2-3 TRBD2 TRBV28 NA TGTGCCAGCAGTTCATCAGGGACTAGCGGGCCTAGCACAGATACGCAGTATTTT CASSSSGTSGPSTDTQYF
TRBJ2-3 NA TRBV29-1 medium-sized TGCAGCGTTGAAGTAGGGGCTAACACAGATACGCAGTATTTT CSVEVGANTDTQYF
TRBJ2-4 TRBD1 TRBV7-2 many TGTGCCAGCAGCTTATCAAACAGGGGGCGATACTTC CASSLSNRGRYF
TRBJ1-2 NA TRBV20-1 many TGCAGTGCCTTCCCGGACTCCCGAGCGGGCCCTTATGGCTACACCTTC CSAFPDSRAGPYGYTF
TRBJ1-1 TRBD1 TRBV20-1 many TGCAGTGCTAGGGGGACCAATACAGGGGGCTCTGAAGCTTTCTTT CSARGTNTGGSEAFF
TRBJ2-3 NA TRBV5-1 NA TGCGCCAGCAGCTTGGCGGGCAGCACAGATACGCAGTATTTT CASSLAGSTDTQYF
TRBJ2-4 NA TRBV12-3/TRBV12-4 many TGTGCCAGCAGTTTTGCTGGGGCCAAAAACATTCAGTACTTC CASSFAGAKNIQYF
TRBJ2-1 NA TRBV21-1 medium-sized TGTGCCAGCACCCCCTGGGGGAACAGGGTGCAGTTCTTC CASTPWGNRVQFF
TRBJ2-7 NA TRBV20-1 many TGCAGTGCTAGTCCTGCGGAGGGATACTCCTACGAGCAGTACTTC CSASPAEGYSYEQYF